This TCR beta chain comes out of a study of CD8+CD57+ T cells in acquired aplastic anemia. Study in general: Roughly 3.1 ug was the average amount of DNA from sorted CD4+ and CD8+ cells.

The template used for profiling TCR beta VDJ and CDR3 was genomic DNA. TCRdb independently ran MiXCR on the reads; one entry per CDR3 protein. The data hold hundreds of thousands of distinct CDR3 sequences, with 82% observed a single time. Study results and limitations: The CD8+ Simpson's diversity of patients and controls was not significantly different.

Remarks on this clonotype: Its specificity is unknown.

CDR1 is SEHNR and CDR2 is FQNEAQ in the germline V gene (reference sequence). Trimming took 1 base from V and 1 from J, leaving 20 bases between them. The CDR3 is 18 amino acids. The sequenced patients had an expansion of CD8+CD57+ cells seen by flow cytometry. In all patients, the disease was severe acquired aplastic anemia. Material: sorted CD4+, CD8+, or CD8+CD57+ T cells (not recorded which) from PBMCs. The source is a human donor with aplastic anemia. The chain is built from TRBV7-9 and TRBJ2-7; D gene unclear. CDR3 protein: CASSLVPEEIALSYEQYV. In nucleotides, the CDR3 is TGTGCCAGCAGCTTAGTCCCAGAGGAGATAGCCCTTTCCTACGAGCAGTACGTC.